The source of this T cell receptor (beta chain) is a study of response to subunit inactivated influenza vaccine. Whole-study results and caveats: T cells newly recruited by each seasonal influenza vaccination are few, the authors suggested.

A few counts support this clonotype. Its target is unknown. V was clipped by 4 bases and J by 0 bases, with 13 bases between them. Germline V gives CDR1 MDHEN, CDR2 SYDVKM. CDR3 length: 16 residues. TCRdb fed the RT-PCR reads into MiXCR, producing one record per CDR3 protein. The sample shows just under 250,000 distinct CDR3 sequences, roughly an eighth of them seen only once. The chain links TRBV28 to TRBJ1-5, with no clear D. The sequence was collected from a man aged 50 to 60 who received an inactivated influenza vaccine. The sequenced sample was non-naive T cells sorted from PBMCs, obtained less than 15 days before vaccination. CDR3 sequence reads: CASSSDLSYSNQPQHF. The CDR3 nucleotides are TGTGCCAGCAGTTCCGATTTGTCATATAGCAATCAGCCCCAGCATTTT.